This T cell receptor (beta chain) emerged from a study of CD8 T cells in ankylosing spondylitis. TCRdb reanalysed the 5' RACE reads using MiXCR and keeps one entry per CDR3 protein. The sample has 250,000 to 400,000 distinct CDR3 sequences, around 10% seen once. Study outcomes and limitations: Matched synovial fluid from ankylosing spondylitis patients was reported to be enriched for disease-linked clones. In ankylosing spondylitis blood, a motif of roughly 8 highly homologous TCR beta variants appeared characteristic.

This clonotype showed up many times. Its specificity is not known. The specimen sequenced was blood, either unsorted or a sorted T cell fraction (not recorded which). This TCR was sampled from a female donor with ankylosing spondylitis or in good health (not recorded which).

As DNA, the CDR3 is TGTGCCAGTAGTATTACGACTCGCACAGATACGCAGTATTTT. Protein sequence: CASSITTRTDTQYF. This chain links TRBV19 with TRBJ2-3; D uncertain. CDR3 size: 14 residues. V was pared by 3 bases and J by 1 base, with 8 bases between. Germline loops: CDR1 LNHDA, CDR2 SQIVND (reference sequence).